This is a list of T cell receptor beta chains from one sample in a study of technical replicates of blood from a few donors. Produced via immunoSEQ multiplex PCR; TCRdb's table is partial and in-frame only. Seen here are some 83,000 clones, approximately 90% observed once, and the top ten hold 0.25%. Source material: T cells isolated from PBMCs. The origin of the receptors is a human donor in good health. CDR3s include the opening cysteine and the closing phenylalanine or tryptophan. The size entry is marked missing in some rows and otherwise reads once, few, many or a size class.

abundance: .
len: 12
v_gene: TRBV11-2
CDR3aa: CASSTGSYEQYF

abundance: .
len: 15
v_gene: TRBV7-8
CDR3aa: CASSHPEGGSSEQFF

abundance: .
len: 15
v_gene: TRBV5-1
CDR3aa: CASSFHRLTNYGYTF

abundance: .
len: 15
v_gene: TRBV14
CDR3aa: CASSQAGTGNTEAFF

abundance: .
len: 13
v_gene: TRBV7-3
CDR3aa: CASSLQGNSPLHF

abundance: few
len: 15
v_gene: TRBV5-8
CDR3aa: CASSFRDRMGTEAFF

abundance: .
len: 13
v_gene: TRBV28
CDR3aa: CASSLQDRGLSVF

abundance: .
len: 16
v_gene: TRBV28
CDR3aa: CASSLKWPPRNQPQHF

abundance: once
len: 18
v_gene: TRBV14
CDR3aa: CASSQPKTSGRSRNTQYF

abundance: .
len: 14
v_gene: TRBV6-6
CDR3aa: CASRSGGQVGTQYF

abundance: once
len: 16
v_gene: TRBV27
CDR3aa: CASSSRWSGRVNEQFF

abundance: .
len: 16
v_gene: TRBV7-8
CDR3aa: CASSLARYREGPGAFF

abundance: .
len: 18
v_gene: TRBV7-9
CDR3aa: CASSLDFAQGAEDTEAFF

abundance: .
len: 14
v_gene: TRBV11-1
CDR3aa: CASSRGGATETQYF

abundance: .
len: 14
v_gene: TRBV7-6
CDR3aa: CASSIGQGRATIYF

abundance: .
len: 12
v_gene: TRBV10-2
CDR3aa: CATHTGAGGYTF

abundance: .
len: 18
v_gene: TRBV10-1
CDR3aa: CASSESILGAGKDNEQFF

abundance: once
len: 13
v_gene: TRBV7-9
CDR3aa: CASSLTDTYGYTF

abundance: .
len: 15
v_gene: TRBV5-4
CDR3aa: CASSNRDRGLETQYF

abundance: .
len: 14
v_gene: TRBV7-9
CDR3aa: CASSLAQGATEAFF

abundance: .
len: 20
v_gene: TRBV10-3
CDR3aa: CAISESSGLLKPTNTGELFF

abundance: .
len: 16
v_gene: TRBV7-8
CDR3aa: CASSLALAGGNYEQYF

abundance: .
len: 15
v_gene: TRBV5-1
CDR3aa: CASSLQLAGRDEQFF

abundance: .
len: 12
v_gene: TRBV4-1
CDR3aa: CASSQGQYGYTF

abundance: once
len: 15
v_gene: TRBV10-3
CDR3aa: CAISEGGTGTYEQYF

abundance: once
len: 13
v_gene: TRBV25-1
CDR3aa: CASSGTGPYEQYF

abundance: .
len: 14
v_gene: TRBV2
CDR3aa: CASSRERGTDTQYF

abundance: .
len: 18
v_gene: TRBV15
CDR3aa: CATSRDLRSGEEGSEAFF

abundance: .
len: 18
v_gene: TRBV18
CDR3aa: CASSPPSVDPRANYGYTF

abundance: .
len: 13
v_gene: TRBV7-9
CDR3aa: CASSTMGVAEAFF

abundance: .
len: 16
v_gene: TRBV12-5
CDR3aa: CASVPGLAGSTDTQYF

abundance: once
len: 14
v_gene: TRBV27
CDR3aa: CASSLGGGWYEQYF

abundance: .
len: 14
v_gene: TRBV6-5
CDR3aa: CASSRASGSYGYTF

abundance: .
len: 16
v_gene: TRBV5-8
CDR3aa: CASSLGTGMSNQPQHF

abundance: .
len: 17
v_gene: TRBV2
CDR3aa: CASRPGQGLGSGQPQHF

abundance: .
len: 16
v_gene: TRBV29-1
CDR3aa: CSVEDWAGRNTGELFF

abundance: .
len: 15
v_gene: TRBV5-1
CDR3aa: CASRKDIQYQETQYF

abundance: .
len: 16
v_gene: TRBV27
CDR3aa: CASSLRVDRGTGELFF

abundance: .
len: 17
v_gene: TRBV9
CDR3aa: CASSPTRGTVIYTEAFF

abundance: .
len: 12
v_gene: TRBV30
CDR3aa: CAWKGSSYGYTF

abundance: .
len: 16
v_gene: TRBV5-4
CDR3aa: CASSASGTGYNSPLHF

abundance: .
len: 20
v_gene: TRBV28
CDR3aa: CASSLYPGLAGAGSTDTQYF

abundance: .
len: 13
v_gene: TRBV5-4
CDR3aa: CASSRGQGGGYTF

abundance: .
len: 16
v_gene: TRBV5-6
CDR3aa: CASSHRDRDLRNTIYF

abundance: .
len: 12
v_gene: TRBV28
CDR3aa: CASSDRVTEAFF

abundance: .
len: 15
v_gene: TRBV2
CDR3aa: CASSRDSSRNEKLFF